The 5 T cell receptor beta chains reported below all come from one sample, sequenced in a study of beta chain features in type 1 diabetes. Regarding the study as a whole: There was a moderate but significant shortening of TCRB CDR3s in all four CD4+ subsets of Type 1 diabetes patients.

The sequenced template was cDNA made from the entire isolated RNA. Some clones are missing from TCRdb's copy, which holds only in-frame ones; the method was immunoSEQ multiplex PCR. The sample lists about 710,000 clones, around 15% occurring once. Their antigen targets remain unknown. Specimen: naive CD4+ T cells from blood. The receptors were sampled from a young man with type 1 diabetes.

The CDR3 spells CASSQWTGSGTYGQPQHF. The CDR3 nucleotides read TGCGCCAGCAGCCAATGGACAGGGTCGGGGACTTATGGGCAGCCCCAGCATTTT. The chain links TRBV4-1 to TRBJ1-5, with 8 bases matching TRBD1. The germline V gene has CDR1 MGHRA and CDR2 YSYEKL. The CDR3 is 18 residues long. With V trimmed by 2 bases and J by 7 bases, 16 bases remained unmatched.

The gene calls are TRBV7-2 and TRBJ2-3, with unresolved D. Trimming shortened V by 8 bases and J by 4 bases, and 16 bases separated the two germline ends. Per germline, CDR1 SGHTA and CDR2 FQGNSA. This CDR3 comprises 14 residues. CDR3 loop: CASATYRQADTQYF. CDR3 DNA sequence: TGTGCCAGCGCCACTTATAGGCAGGCAGATACGCAGTATTTT.

In nucleotides, the CDR3 is TGTGCCAGCAAAGCACAGCTGGAGAGTGAGCAGTTCTTC. This encodes CASKAQLESEQFF. The chain links TRBV2 to TRBJ2-1; D gene ambiguous. Germline values: CDR1 SNHLY, CDR2 FYNNEI. This CDR3 is 13 amino acids long. Trimming left V 7 bases short and J 9 bases short, with 16 bases between.

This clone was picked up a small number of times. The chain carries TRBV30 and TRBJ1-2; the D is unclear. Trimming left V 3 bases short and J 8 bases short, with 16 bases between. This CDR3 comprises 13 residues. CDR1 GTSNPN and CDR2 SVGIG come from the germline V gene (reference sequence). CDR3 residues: CAWSILSAGGYTF. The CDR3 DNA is TGTGCCTGGAGCATTCTTTCCGCCGGGGGCTACACCTTC. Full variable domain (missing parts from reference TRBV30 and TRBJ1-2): SQTIHQWPATLVQPVGSPLSLECTVEGTSNPNLYWYRQAAGRGLQLLFYSVGIGQISSEVPQNLSASRPQDRQFILSSKKLLLSDSGFYLCAWSILSAGGYTFGSGTRLTVV.

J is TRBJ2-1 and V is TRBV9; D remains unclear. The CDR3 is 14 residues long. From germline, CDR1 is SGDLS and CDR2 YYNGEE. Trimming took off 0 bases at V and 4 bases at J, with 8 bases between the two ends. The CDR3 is CASSVATLYNEQFF. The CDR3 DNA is TGTGCCAGCAGCGTAGCTACACTTTACAATGAGCAGTTCTTC.